Listed below are T cell receptor beta chains from one sample, sequenced in a study of T cells after yellow fever vaccination. MiXCR was run by TCRdb on the 5' RACE reads, yielding one entry per CDR3 protein. The sample contains about 340,000 distinct CDR3 sequences, approximately 12% of which appear only once. This specimen consisted of CD4+ T cells sorted from PBMCs, obtained 15 days after the yellow fever booster vaccination. The receptor set was obtained from a man between 18 and 35 years old who received the YFV17D yellow fever vaccine. The CDR3 runs from the conserved cysteine through the conserved F or W. D genes are given only for firm matches. Clone size is shown for a subset of rows, as once, few, many or a class of expanded clone.

D gene,V gene,clone size,J gene,CDR3 DNA,CDR3 protein
TRBD1,TRBV20-1,few,TRBJ2-3,TGCAGTGCTACCCAGGGGGACAGGGACACAGATACGCAGTATTTT,CSATQGDRDTDTQYF
TRBD1,TRBV2,many,TRBJ1-1,TGTGCCAGCAGCCAGGGGGCCGGGACTGAAGCTTTCTTT,CASSQGAGTEAFF
.,TRBV29-1,many,TRBJ2-3,TGCAGCGTTAGGTGGGACACAGATACGCAGTATTTT,CSVRWDTDTQYF
TRBD1,TRBV4-2,few,TRBJ1-6,TGTGCCAGCAGCCACCCGAGGGGGACAGGGAATATGAATTCACCCCTCCACTTT,CASSHPRGTGNMNSPLHF
TRBD1,TRBV14,.,TRBJ1-2,TGTGCCAGCAGCCAAGGAAAATGGGACAGGGGGATCTATGGCTACACCTTC,CASSQGKWDRGIYGYTF
.,TRBV11-2,.,TRBJ2-3,TGTGCCAGCAGAAGGTGGGGGGGCCGGACAGATACGCAGTATTTT,CASRRWGGRTDTQYF
.,TRBV7-2,few,TRBJ2-5,TGTGCCAGCAGAACCCAAGAGACCCAGTACTTC,CASRTQETQYF
TRBD1,TRBV7-3,.,TRBJ2-2,TGTGCCAGCAGTCCGGGACAGGGCATAAACGGGGAGCTGTTTTTT,CASSPGQGINGELFF
TRBD1,TRBV24-1,.,TRBJ2-1,TGTGCCACCAGTGATTCCCAACAGACAGGGCTGGTCAATGAGCAGTTCTTC,CATSDSQQTGLVNEQFF
.,TRBV29-1,few,TRBJ1-1,TGCAGCGTTGAAGTCGCTTCGGCCACTGAAGCTTTCTTT,CSVEVASATEAFF
.,TRBV20-1,few,TRBJ1-2,TGCAGTGCTAGAGGTGGGGGCGACTATGGCTACACCTTC,CSARGGGDYGYTF
.,TRBV10-3,few,TRBJ1-5,TGTGCCATCAGTGGCAGGGGAGGGAATCAGCCCCAGCATTTT,CAISGRGGNQPQHF
.,TRBV6-1,.,TRBJ1-5,TGTGCCAGCAGTGAACATCACGGGGCTTGGAATCAGCCCCAGCATTTT,CASSEHHGAWNQPQHF
.,TRBV20-1,many,TRBJ1-2,TGCAGTGCTAGTTATGGGGGGGAATATGGCTACACCTTC,CSASYGGEYGYTF
TRBD1,TRBV12-5,few,TRBJ2-4,TGTGCTAGCGCCCCAACAGGGGGCCTAGCCAAAAACATTCAGTACTTC,CASAPTGGLAKNIQYF
TRBD1,TRBV7-2,few,TRBJ2-7,TGTGCCAGCAGCCAACAGGGGGCTAGCGGATTCTACGAGCAGTACTTC,CASSQQGASGFYEQYF
.,TRBV6-6,.,TRBJ2-5,TGTGCCAGCAGTTCGAGGGACGCGGACCAAGAGACCCAGTACTTC,CASSSRDADQETQYF